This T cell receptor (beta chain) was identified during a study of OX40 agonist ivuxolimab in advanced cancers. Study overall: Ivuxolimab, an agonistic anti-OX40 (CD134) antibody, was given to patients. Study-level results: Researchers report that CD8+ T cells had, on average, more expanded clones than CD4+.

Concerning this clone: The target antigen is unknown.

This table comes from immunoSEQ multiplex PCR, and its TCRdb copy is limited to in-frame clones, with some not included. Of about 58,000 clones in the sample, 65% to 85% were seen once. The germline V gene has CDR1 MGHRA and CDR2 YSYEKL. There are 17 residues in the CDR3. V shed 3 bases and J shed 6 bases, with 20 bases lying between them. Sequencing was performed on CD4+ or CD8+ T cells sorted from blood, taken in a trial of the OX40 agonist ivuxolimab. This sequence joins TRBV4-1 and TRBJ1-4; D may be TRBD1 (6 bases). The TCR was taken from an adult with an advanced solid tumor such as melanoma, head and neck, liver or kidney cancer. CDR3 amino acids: CASSQTNPGQGYEKLFF. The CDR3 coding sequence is TGCGCCAGCAGCCAGACTAACCCGGGACAAGGGTATGAAAAACTGTTTTTT.